Presented here are 23 T cell receptor beta chains from one specimen sequenced in a study of shared clonotypes between healthy human individuals. Libraries were prepared by immunoSEQ multiplex PCR; TCRdb keeps only in-frame clonotypes and omits some of them. The sample lists some 2 million clones; 85% to 95% were seen once. The sample comprised naive CD4+ T cells sorted from blood. Subset defined: CD45RA+ positively selected. The origin of the receptors is a man aged 18 to 29 in good health.

V gene TRBV5-4 combines with J gene TRBJ1-4; the match to TRBD1 covers 10 bases. CDR3 length equals 16 residues. Germline loops: CDR1 SGHNT, CDR2 YYREEE (reference sequence). The J segment lost 5 bases and the V segment lost 1 base, leaving 5 bases of the junction unmatched. This CDR3 is CASSLRTGGPNEKLFF. The CDR3 DNA follows: TGTGCCAGCAGCTTGAGGACAGGGGGGCCAAATGAAAAACTGTTTTTT. Variable domain in full (rest from reference TRBV5-4 and TRBJ1-4): ETGVTQSPTHLIKTRGQQVTLRCSSQSGHNTVSWYQQALGQGPQFIFQYYREEENGRGNFPPRFSGLQFPNYSSELNVNALELDDSALYLCASSLRTGGPNEKLFFGSGTQLSVL.

This clone was picked up one time. A read error may account for a junction end that differs from germline. The gene calls are TRBV5-3 and TRBJ2-1; possibly TRBD1 for D (5 bases). TRBV5-3 belongs to the ORF category, with a function that is uncertain. The CDR3 totals 14 residues. The CDR3 region has the DNA TGTGCCAGCAGCTTGGCCGTGGGGCACAATGAGCAGTTCTTC. Protein sequence: CASSLAVGHNEQFF.

The rearrangement joins TRBV30 to TRBJ2-7; TRBD1 matches at 9 bases. The germline V gene encodes CDR1 GTSNPN and CDR2 SVGIG (reference sequence). The CDR3 is 12 amino acids. Trimming cost V 6 bases and J 5 bases; bases outside gene matches: 5. In DNA form, the CDR3 reads TGTGCCTGTCGGGACAGGGTCCACGAGCAGTACTTC. It specifies CACRDRVHEQYF.

The chain recombines TRBV29-1 with TRBJ2-1; 9 nucleotides align to TRBD1. Germline values: CDR1 SQVTM, CDR2 ANQGSEA. Losses at the gene ends were 4 bases for V and 7 bases for J; bases not matched to a gene: 2. The CDR3 totals 12 residues. The CDR3 region is CSVGQGGNEQFF. The CDR3 DNA reads TGCAGCGTTGGACAGGGGGGGAATGAGCAGTTCTTC.

The J gene is TRBJ2-1, the V gene TRBV11-2, with D possibly TRBD2 on 6 matching bases. Deletions cut 0 bases from V and 10 bases from J, with 10 bases between. Germline CDR1 SGHAT, CDR2 FQNNGV. This CDR3 comprises 13 residues. The CDR3 region has the DNA TGTGCCAGCAGCTTAGAACTAGCTTCCGAGCAGTTCTTC. Residues: CASSLELASEQFF.

There are a few counts of this clone. The J gene is TRBJ1-6, the V gene TRBV7-9; 9 nucleotides match TRBD1. V shed 4 bases, J shed 10 bases, and the junction held 8 bases outside the gene matches. Germline V gene data show CDR1 as SEHNR and CDR2 as FQNEAQ (reference sequence). This CDR3 comprises 15 residues. CDR3 residues: CASSSDRDRASPLHF. In DNA, the CDR3 is TGTGCCAGCAGCTCCGACCGGGACAGGGCATCACCCCTCCACTTT.

The chain employs TRBV19 and TRBJ2-1; D possibly matches TRBD1 or TRBD2 (5 bases each). Trimming took off 5 bases at V and 10 bases at J, with 18 bases between the two ends. The germline V gene encodes CDR1 LNHDA and CDR2 SQIVND (reference sequence). The CDR3 length is 14 residues. In nucleotides, the CDR3 is TGTGCCAGTAGTCCGGGGACCCTACTGGGGGAGCAGTTCTTC. It is translated as CASSPGTLLGEQFF.

V and J are TRBV7-9 and TRBJ2-1; D is perhaps TRBD1 (5 bases). This CDR3 spans 15 amino acids. CDR1 is SEHNR, CDR2 FQNEAQ, per germline (reference sequence). V gave up 7 bases and J gave up 5 bases, with 18 bases separating them. CDR3 sequence reads: CASTLSGPFDNEQFF. The DNA for the CDR3 is TGTGCCAGCACCTTGTCAGGGCCGTTCGACAATGAGCAGTTCTTC.

The chain recombines TRBV4-1 with TRBJ1-2; a weak D match, TRBD1 (5 bases). Germline CDR1 reads MGHRA; CDR2 reads YSYEKL. CDR3 length: 13 residues. Trimming pared 7 bases from V and 12 bases from J, leaving 21 bases between. CDR3: CASNHQLGTDHTF. Here the CDR3 DNA reads TGCGCCAGCAATCATCAACTTGGGACCGACCACACCTTC.

The rearrangement joins TRBV5-1 to TRBJ2-7; 10 positions agree with TRBD2. Germline loops: CDR1 SGHRS, CDR2 YFSETQ. The CDR3 totals 17 residues. J lost 3 bases, V lost 1 base, and 10 bases had no gene match. Here the CDR3 DNA reads TGCGCCAGCAGCTTGCCTAGCGGGAGATGGGGATACTACGAGCAGTACTTC. Its translation: CASSLPSGRWGYYEQYF.

CDR3 sequence: CAWSVGASTFSGNTIYF. The CDR3 DNA sequence: TGTGCCTGGAGTGTGGGGGCATCAACTTTCTCTGGAAACACCATATATTTT. V usage is TRBV30 and J usage is TRBJ1-3; perhaps TRBD1 as D (6 bases). CDR1 is GTSNPN and CDR2 is SVGIG in the germline V gene (reference sequence). The CDR3 length is 17 residues. The ends were cut back, 0 bases at V and 0 bases at J, with 15 bases in the middle.

The rearrangement uses TRBV6-1 and TRBJ1-6, with TRBD1 matching over 11 bases. Germline V lookup: CDR1 MNHNS, CDR2 SASEGT. V was pared by 4 bases and J by 2 bases, with 10 bases of the junction left unmatched. The CDR3 sequence is 19 residues long. CDR3 sequence (DNA): TGTGCCAGCAGTGTAGCGCGGAGGGACAGGGGGACCTATAATTCACCCCTCCACTTT. This gives the protein CASSVARRDRGTYNSPLHF.

As to this clone: Other DNA sequences in the sample encode the same CDR3. Here the CDR3 reads CAWTRGPSYEQYF. The DNA for the CDR3 is TGTGCCTGGACCAGGGGGCCCTCCTACGAGCAGTACTTC. The chain uses TRBV30 and TRBJ2-7; 8 nucleotides align to TRBD1. The V gene end was trimmed by 4 bases and the J gene end by 0 bases; junction bases not matched to a gene: 2. CDR1 and CDR2 from the germline V gene are GTSNPN and SVGIG (reference sequence). This CDR3 comprises 13 residues.

Details on this clone: Distinct nucleotide sequences in the sample also encode this CDR3. V usage is TRBV2 and J usage is TRBJ1-2; D gene uncertain. With 4 bases removed from V and 2 bases from J, the gap between germline ends came to 5 bases. The CDR3 length is 12 residues. In germline, CDR1 is SNHLY, CDR2 FYNNEI. CDR3 DNA: TGTGCCAGCAGTGCAGCAAACTATGGCTACACCTTC. This gives the protein CASSAANYGYTF.

The gene calls are TRBV7-2 and TRBJ2-7, with D unresolved. This CDR3 has 12 amino acids. The V and J ends lost 5 bases and 2 bases respectively, with 7 bases between them. Germline-derived CDR1 and CDR2 are SGHTA and FQGNSA. In nucleotides, the CDR3 is TGTGCCAGCAGCATTGGGACCTACGAGCAGTACTTC. Translating gives CASSIGTYEQYF.

The genes are TRBV10-3 and TRBJ1-1; a weak D match, TRBD1 (5 bases). In germline, CDR1 is ENHRY, CDR2 SYGVKD. The V end was cut by 2 bases, the J end by 4 bases, with 11 bases between. The CDR3 is made up of 14 amino acids. The CDR3 DNA reads TGTGCCATCAGTGAGCAGGGAGTAGGCACTGAAGCTTTCTTT. Translated: CAISEQGVGTEAFF.

The gene calls are TRBV18 and TRBJ1-1; D call uncertain. CDR1 and CDR2 from the germline V gene are KGHSH and LQKENI. With 5 bases removed from V and 1 base from J, the gap between germline ends came to 5 bases. This CDR3 region has 12 residues. The CDR3: CASSTQNTEAFF. The CDR3 DNA is TGTGCCAGCTCAACACAGAACACTGAAGCTTTCTTT.

This clone is a singleton in its sample. This rearrangement joins TRBV29-1 to TRBJ2-1; 9 bases match TRBD1. Germline values: CDR1 SQVTM, CDR2 ANQGSEA. The V and J ends lost 7 bases and 6 bases, in that order; junction bases with no gene match: 7. This CDR3 comprises 13 residues. The DNA for the CDR3 is TGCAGCGCTAGGACAGGGGCGGGCAATGAGCAGTTCTTC. The encoded protein is CSARTGAGNEQFF.

The chain uses TRBV2 and TRBJ1-5; unclear D gene. Germline lookup yields CDR1 SNHLY and CDR2 FYNNEI. This CDR3 is 14 amino acids long. The ends were cut back, 6 bases at V and 1 base at J, with 10 bases in the middle. The CDR3 bases are TGTGCCAGCAGCTCGGGCCTCAGCAATCAGCCCCAGCATTTT. It yields the protein CASSSGLSNQPQHF.

The chain carries TRBV10-2 and TRBJ2-5, with D possibly matching TRBD1 (6 bases). The V gene's germline CDR1 is WSHSY and CDR2 SAAADI. V lost 1 base and J lost 1, with 13 bases in between. CDR3 length: 16 amino acids. The CDR3 nucleotides are TGCGCCAGCAGTGAGTTTATCGGGACACCCCAAGAGACCCAGTACTTC. It codes for CASSEFIGTPQETQYF.

In its sample, this clone was seen once. Within the sample, other DNA sequences also encode this same CDR3. The chain joins TRBV29-1 to TRBJ1-2; the D gene is possibly TRBD1 (6 bases). CDR1 SQVTM and CDR2 ANQGSEA come from the germline V gene. This CDR3 region has 13 residues. V was cut by 6 bases and J by 7 bases, with 18 bases left in between. Here the CDR3 reads CSVRGGLSGGYTF. The CDR3 coding sequence is TGCAGCGTGCGCGGGGGGCTATCGGGTGGCTACACCTTC.

The chain is built from TRBV5-6 and TRBJ2-6, with TRBD2 as a possible D gene (5 bases). The CDR3 sequence is 17 residues long. V was cut by 4 bases and J by 2 bases, with 16 bases left in between. Germline V gene data show CDR1 as SGHDT and CDR2 as YYEEEE. CDR3 nucleotide sequence: TGTGCCAGCAGCAGGAGGTCGCGGGCTACTGGGGCCAACGTCCTGACTTTC. Amino acids: CASSRRSRATGANVLTF.

V usage is TRBV5-1 and J usage is TRBJ1-1, with 9 bases lining up with TRBD1. V gave up 4 bases and J gave up 1 base; unmatched junction bases: 5. This CDR3 is built from 15 residues. Germline V gene sequence: CDR1 SGHRS, CDR2 YFSETQ. Here the CDR3 reads CASSQVGQGNTEAFF. The CDR3 DNA follows: TGCGCCAGCAGCCAAGTGGGACAGGGGAACACTGAAGCTTTCTTT.